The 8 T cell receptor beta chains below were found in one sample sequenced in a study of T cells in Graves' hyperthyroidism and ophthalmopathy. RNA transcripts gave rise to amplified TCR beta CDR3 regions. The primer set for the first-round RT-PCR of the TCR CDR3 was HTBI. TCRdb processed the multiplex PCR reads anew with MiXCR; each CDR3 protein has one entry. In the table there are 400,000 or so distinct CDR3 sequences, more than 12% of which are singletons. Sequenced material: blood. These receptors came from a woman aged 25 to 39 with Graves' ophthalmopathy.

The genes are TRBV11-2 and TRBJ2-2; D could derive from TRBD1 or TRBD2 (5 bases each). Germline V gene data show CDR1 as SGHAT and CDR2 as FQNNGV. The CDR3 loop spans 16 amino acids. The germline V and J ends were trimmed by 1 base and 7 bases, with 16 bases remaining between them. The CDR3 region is CASSLGVWGCGGELFF. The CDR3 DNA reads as TGTGCCAGCAGCTTAGGAGTCTGGGGGTGCGGCGGGGAGCTGTTTTTT. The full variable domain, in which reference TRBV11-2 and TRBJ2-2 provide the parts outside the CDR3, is EAGVAQSPRYKIIEKRQSVAFWCNPISGHATLYWYQQILGQGPKLLIQFQNNGVVDDSQLPKDRFSAERLKGVDSTLKIQPAKLEDSAVYLCASSLGVWGCGGELFFGEGSRLTVL.

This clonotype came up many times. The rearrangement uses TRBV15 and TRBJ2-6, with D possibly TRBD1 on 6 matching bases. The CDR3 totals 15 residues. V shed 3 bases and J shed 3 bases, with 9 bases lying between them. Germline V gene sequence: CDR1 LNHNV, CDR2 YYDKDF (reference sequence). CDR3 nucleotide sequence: TGTGCCACCAGCAGCAGGGGAAGTGGGGCCAACGTCCTGACTTTC. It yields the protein CATSSRGSGANVLTF.

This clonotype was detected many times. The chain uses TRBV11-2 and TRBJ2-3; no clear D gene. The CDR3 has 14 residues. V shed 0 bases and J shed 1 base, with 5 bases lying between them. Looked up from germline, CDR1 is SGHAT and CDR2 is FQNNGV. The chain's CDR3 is CASSLDYRTDTQYF. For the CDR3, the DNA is TGTGCCAGCAGCTTAGACTACCGCACAGATACGCAGTATTTT.

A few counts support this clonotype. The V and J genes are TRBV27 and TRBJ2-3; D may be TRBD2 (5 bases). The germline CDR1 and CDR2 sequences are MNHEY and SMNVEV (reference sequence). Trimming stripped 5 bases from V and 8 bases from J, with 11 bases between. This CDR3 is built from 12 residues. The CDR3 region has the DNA TGTGCCAGCAGTCCCGTCCGGGGTACGCAGTATTTT. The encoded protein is CASSPVRGTQYF.

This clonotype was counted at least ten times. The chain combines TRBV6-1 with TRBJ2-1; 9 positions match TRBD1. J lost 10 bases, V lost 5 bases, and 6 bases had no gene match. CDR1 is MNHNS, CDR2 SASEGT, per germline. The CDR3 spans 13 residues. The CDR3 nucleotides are TGTGCCAGCAGTCCACGGACAGGGGCCGAGCAGTTCTTC. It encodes CASSPRTGAEQFF.

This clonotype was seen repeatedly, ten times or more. CDR3: CASTSVTGLGSKQYF. For the CDR3, the DNA is TGTGCCAGCACATCCGTCACAGGGTTGGGGAGCAAGCAGTACTTC. This chain uses TRBV6-1 with TRBJ2-7; tentative D call: TRBD1 (6 bases). From germline, CDR1 is MNHNS and CDR2 SASEGT. V was shortened by 7 bases and J by 8 bases, with 24 bases between the two germline ends. The CDR3 covers 15 residues.

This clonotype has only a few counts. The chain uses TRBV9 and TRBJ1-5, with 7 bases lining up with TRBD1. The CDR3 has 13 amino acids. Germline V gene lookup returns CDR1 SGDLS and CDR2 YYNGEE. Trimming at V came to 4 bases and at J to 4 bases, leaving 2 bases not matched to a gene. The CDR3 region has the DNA TGTGCCAGCAGCCGGGGACAGAATCAGCCCCAGCATTTT. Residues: CASSRGQNQPQHF.

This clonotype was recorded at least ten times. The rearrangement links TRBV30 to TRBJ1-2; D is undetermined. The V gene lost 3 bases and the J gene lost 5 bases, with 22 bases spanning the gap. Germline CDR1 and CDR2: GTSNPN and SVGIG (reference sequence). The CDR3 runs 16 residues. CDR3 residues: CAWSYPEVRGNYGYTF. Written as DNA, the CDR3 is TGTGCCTGGAGCTATCCAGAAGTAAGAGGAAATTATGGCTACACCTTC. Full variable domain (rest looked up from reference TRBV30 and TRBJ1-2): SQTIHQWPATLVQPVGSPLSLECTVEGTSNPNLYWYRQAAGRGLQLLFYSVGIGQISSEVPQNLSASRPQDRQFILSSKKLLLSDSGFYLCAWSYPEVRGNYGYTFGSGTRLTVV.